This T cell receptor beta chain is drawn from a study of T cells in Graves' hyperthyroidism and ophthalmopathy. The germline V gene has CDR1 MNHEY and CDR2 SVGEGT. Ends included, the CDR3 has 9 residues. A word on this clonotype: Lacking the conserved final phenylalanine or tryptophan, this CDR3 likely reflects a read error. The DNA is omitted, as the CDR3 cannot be located on it reliably, and the CDR3 follows TCRdb's listing.

There were TCR beta CDR3 regions amplified from RNA transcripts. A first-round RT-PCR of the TCR CDR3 used the HTBI primer set. MiXCR, run by TCRdb on the multiplex PCR reads, gives a single entry per CDR3 protein. The table lists 30,000 to 40,000 distinct CDR3 sequences, roughly 52% of them singletons. The chain is built from TRBV6-2 or TRBV6-3 and TRBJ2-5; the table assigns TRBD2, which was not confirmed against the DNA. This sequence was found in a woman in her 50s with Graves' hyperthyroidism that later progressed to Graves' ophthalmopathy. Sample: blood. This CDR3 reads CASSYLGAG.